The rows below give T cell receptor beta chains drawn from one sample of a study of human T cells and chemical hapten exposure. TCRdb re-analysed the RACE reads in MiXCR, keeping a single row per CDR3 protein. The table lists 150,000 to 200,000 distinct CDR3 sequences, roughly 15% of them singletons. This sample comprised whole blood, obtained in connection with sensitization to the hapten diphenylcyclopropenone (DPC). These receptors were obtained from a woman in her thirties with alopecia areata. Some clones in this sample may be carry-over from other donors' samples. Both conserved end residues are part of each CDR3. Each record gives: D gene, V gene, CDR3 protein. The D gene is left open where the match is weak.

d_call: -; v_call: TRBV6-2/TRBV6-3; cdr3_aa: CASSYSGTDEQYF
d_call: -; v_call: TRBV28; cdr3_aa: CASSSAPEETQYF
d_call: TRBD1; v_call: TRBV7-2; cdr3_aa: CASSSPRRGYNEQFF
d_call: TRBD1; v_call: TRBV28; cdr3_aa: CASRKTGAGANVLTF
d_call: -; v_call: TRBV24-1; cdr3_aa: CATSDPRGSGNTIYF
d_call: TRBD1; v_call: TRBV4-3; cdr3_aa: CASSQASMRGPGNTIYF
d_call: -; v_call: TRBV29-1; cdr3_aa: CSVHLSSSTDTQYF
d_call: -; v_call: TRBV7-2; cdr3_aa: CASSLSPHPRQINNSPLHF
d_call: TRBD2; v_call: TRBV18; cdr3_aa: CASSDTGTRASMRQFF
d_call: -; v_call: TRBV28; cdr3_aa: CASSFGNTGPGNTEAFF
d_call: TRBD1; v_call: TRBV5-4; cdr3_aa: CASSLDRGRGETQYF
d_call: TRBD1; v_call: TRBV27; cdr3_aa: CASSPRTGEYGYTF
d_call: -; v_call: TRBV7-2; cdr3_aa: CASSPVGGVNNNEQFF
d_call: TRBD1; v_call: TRBV4-2; cdr3_aa: CASSPGQVYVEQYF
d_call: -; v_call: TRBV28; cdr3_aa: CASRSTRSQYEQYF
d_call: -; v_call: TRBV7-2; cdr3_aa: CASSLGSGSRDTDTQYF
d_call: -; v_call: TRBV29-1; cdr3_aa: CSVEPQGGNEQFF
d_call: -; v_call: TRBV28; cdr3_aa: CASRQPGSRGHQPQHF
d_call: TRBD2; v_call: TRBV4-3; cdr3_aa: CASSQELAASTDTQYF
d_call: TRBD1; v_call: TRBV7-6; cdr3_aa: CASSQVGTGTGELFF
d_call: TRBD1; v_call: TRBV11-2; cdr3_aa: CASSSRGQGWTDTQYF
d_call: TRBD2; v_call: TRBV12-3/TRBV12-4; cdr3_aa: CATAPRLATNTGELFF
d_call: -; v_call: TRBV6-1; cdr3_aa: CASRKTAYEQYF
d_call: -; v_call: TRBV20-1; cdr3_aa: CSAPHGGTPHNEQFF
d_call: TRBD1; v_call: TRBV20-1; cdr3_aa: CSAIGTGGEYTEAFF
d_call: -; v_call: TRBV6-2/TRBV6-3; cdr3_aa: CASSYSPVNTEAFF
d_call: -; v_call: TRBV7-8; cdr3_aa: CVSSPTGYEQYF
d_call: -; v_call: TRBV7-8; cdr3_aa: CASSSGDTIVSGNTIYF
d_call: TRBD1; v_call: TRBV6-2/TRBV6-3; cdr3_aa: CASSYSGTGFLESNQPQHF
d_call: -; v_call: TRBV6-2/TRBV6-3; cdr3_aa: CASSYLRGPYEQYF
d_call: -; v_call: TRBV7-2; cdr3_aa: CASSLTVRETQYF
d_call: TRBD2; v_call: TRBV5-1; cdr3_aa: CASSSTGTSRETQYF
d_call: -; v_call: TRBV9; cdr3_aa: CASTEGHLGTEAFF
d_call: TRBD1; v_call: TRBV6-2/TRBV6-3; cdr3_aa: CASTWTGTVYEQYF
d_call: -; v_call: TRBV5-1; cdr3_aa: CASRLTGSGNTIYF
d_call: -; v_call: TRBV20-1; cdr3_aa: CSAPQYQETQYF
d_call: TRBD2; v_call: TRBV7-6; cdr3_aa: CASSLARLAGGPNTGELFF
d_call: -; v_call: TRBV3-1; cdr3_aa: CASSLGPREREQFF
d_call: TRBD2; v_call: TRBV29-1; cdr3_aa: CSVDGRRTDTQYF
d_call: -; v_call: TRBV29-1; cdr3_aa: CSVLGYSYEQYF
d_call: TRBD1; v_call: TRBV29-1; cdr3_aa: CSVEDFGTGQYNEQFF
d_call: -; v_call: TRBV3-1; cdr3_aa: CASSPSSGDTEAFF